These 2 T cell receptor beta chains were all obtained from the same sample, sequenced in a study of shared clonotypes between healthy human individuals. TCRdb's table, derived via immunoSEQ multiplex PCR, lists solely in-frame clones and lacks some. This table has nearly 1,000,000 clones, approximately 76% appearing once. Material: memory CD4+ T cells sorted from blood. The subset is: CD45RA-negative fraction. These receptors all come from a young man in good health.

The V call is TRBV28, the J call TRBJ2-5; 11 bases map to TRBD2. V shed 6 bases and J 4 bases; nucleotides not matched to a gene: 7. Germline values: CDR1 MDHEN, CDR2 SYDVKM. This CDR3 comprises 15 residues. The CDR3 is CASRGSGGAVETQYF. The DNA of the CDR3 is TGTGCCAGCAGGGGTAGCGGGGGGGCCGTAGAGACCCAGTACTTC.

A few counts support this clone. Other DNA sequences of this sample code for an identical CDR3. The chain employs TRBV2 and TRBJ2-7; no clear D. V was pared by 3 bases and J by 7 bases, with 4 bases between. CDR1 and CDR2 (germline): SNHLY, FYNNEI. This CDR3 region has 10 residues. The CDR3 reads CASSDGEQYF. In nucleotides, the CDR3 is TGTGCCAGCAGTGACGGAGAGCAGTACTTC.